This T cell receptor beta chain was captured in a study of PD-L1 blockade in urothelial cancer. Study information: Bladder-origin urothelial cancer in males described most of the roughly 30 patients.

Overall study findings and caveats: By 3 weeks, tumor-associated blood clones had expanded more in durable-benefit patients.

In regard to this clone: Its antigen is unidentified.

This CDR3 has 15 residues. J gave up 9 bases and V 4 bases, and 6 bases lay outside the gene matches. Germline CDR1 is SGHNT and CDR2 is YYREEE (reference sequence). Samples spanned pretreatment and treatment, with 1 to 8 time points per patient. Some clones are missing from TCRdb's copy, which holds only in-frame ones; the method was immunoSEQ multiplex PCR. The sample yields roughly 62,000 clones, over 75% seen once. This chain joins TRBV5-4 and TRBJ2-1; TRBD2 matches at 14 bases. Sample: PBMCs, taken around atezolizumab (anti-PD-L1) treatment. The sequence was collected from a man between 65 and 85 years old with urothelial cancer. CDR3: CASSTGLAGAIEQFF. The CDR3 nucleotides read TGTGCCAGCAGCACGGGACTAGCGGGAGCGATTGAGCAGTTCTTC.